The source of this T cell receptor (beta chain) is a study of human T cells and chemical hapten exposure. V lost 2 bases and J lost 2, with 6 bases in between. Per the germline V gene, CDR1 is WSHSY and CDR2 is SAAADI. The CDR3 contains 13 residues. This clonotype was seen at least ten times. Documented time point: patch test 2, 6 weeks after DPC sensitization. Noted treatment: therapeutic diphenylcyclopropenone sensitization with weekly scalp DPC. Sample donors consisted of patients with alopecia, aged 18 to 70 years, who were suitable for DPC. Unique molecular identifiers were attached to individual cDNA molecules within the library. Original processing methods: Per-sample TCR counts ranged from roughly 20,000 to 700,000, median roughly 96,000. One entry per CDR3 protein, called by TCRdb with MiXCR from the RACE reads. Clone size and V and J calls follow TCRdb, not the original study. The table includes tens of thousands of distinct CDR3 sequences, over 3% detected once.

The material was whole blood, obtained in connection with sensitization to the hapten diphenylcyclopropenone (DPC). V gene TRBV10-2 combines with J gene TRBJ1-2; TRBD1 is a possible D gene (5 bases). The clonotype comes from a man aged 40-49 years with alopecia areata. Some clones in this sample may be carry-over from other donors' samples. The CDR3 sequence: CASSERGNYGYTF. CDR3 bases: TGCGCCAGCAGTGAGAGGGGAAACTATGGCTACACCTTC.